This entry is about one T cell receptor beta chain. Its specificity is unknown. The data belong to a study of T cell repertoires in cytomegalovirus infection. Whole-study context: Based on public TCR beta signatures, there were indications of CMV infection and of a matching HLA type. Study results and caveats: Cumulated frequencies of public TCR beta families served to identify carriers of CMV plus the relevant HLA. The response measured ex vivo was dominated by TCR beta clonotypes (HLA-C-restricted and CMV-specific).

The CDR3 contains 15 residues. Trimming pared 6 bases from V and 9 bases from J, leaving 18 bases between. TCRdb reanalysed the reads using MiXCR and keeps one entry per CDR3 protein. This sample has approximately 750,000 distinct CDR3 sequences, with 35% to 40% found just once. Sequencing input: PBMCs. This clonotype was obtained from a human donor in good health (CMV status not recorded). Some clones in this sample may be carry-over from other donors' samples. V is TRBV12-3 or TRBV12-4 and J is TRBJ1-6; perhaps TRBD1 as D (5 bases). CDR3 bases: TGTGCCAGCAGCCGCTCCGAGGGTAGGGGTTCACCCCTCCACTTT. Translated: CASSRSEGRGSPLHF.